The 30 T cell receptor beta chains in this list originate from one sample, sequenced in a study of blood T cell repertoires in COVID-19. Clones were sequenced by immunoSEQ multiplex PCR, and TCRdb holds only the in-frame ones, with some missing. The sample records around 270,000 clones, 84% being singletons. The sample was peripheral blood. The source of these receptors is a man in his fifties or sixties with acute or convalescent COVID-19.

The chain links TRBV5-1 to TRBJ2-5; 12 nucleotides line up with TRBD2. V lost 4 bases, J lost 5 bases, and 12 bases stayed unmatched. The germline CDR1 and CDR2 sequences are SGHRS and YFSETQ. The length of the CDR3 is 17 residues. The CDR3 region has the DNA TGCGCCAGCAGCCCAGGAGGGTCTAGCGGGGGGGACGAGACCCAGTACTTC. Translating it yields CASSPGGSSGGDETQYF.

V gene TRBV5-6 combines with J gene TRBJ2-6; 8 nucleotides align to TRBD2. The V and J ends lost 5 bases and 3 bases, in that order; junction bases with no gene match: 4. The CDR3 covers 15 residues. From germline, CDR1 is SGHDT and CDR2 YYEEEE. In nucleotides, the CDR3 is TGTGCCAGCAGTCCGGGAGGGGTTGGGGCCAACGTCCTGACTTTC. As protein: CASSPGGVGANVLTF.

The CDR3 bases are TGTGCCAGCAGTAGATTGACAGGGTGGGAGCAGTACTTC. It translates to CASSRLTGWEQYF. The chain uses TRBV6-5 and TRBJ2-7, with 7 bases identical to TRBD1. With 5 bases clipped from V and 7 bases from J, the junction kept 8 bases outside the gene matches. The germline V gene encodes CDR1 MNHEY and CDR2 SVGAGI. This CDR3 spans 13 amino acids.

This clone was observed a handful of times. The gene calls are TRBV9 and TRBJ2-2; D ambiguous. Trimming pared 0 bases from V and 4 bases from J, leaving 4 bases between. Germline V gene data show CDR1 as SGDLS and CDR2 as YYNGEE. This CDR3 spans 13 amino acids. The CDR3 protein is CASSVGPTGELFF. The CDR3 DNA follows: TGTGCCAGCAGCGTAGGGCCCACCGGGGAGCTGTTTTTT.

This clone was observed a handful of times. This chain uses TRBV7-9 with TRBJ1-5; 10 bases agree with TRBD1. V shed 4 bases and J 5 bases; nucleotides not matched to a gene: 8. This CDR3 spans 16 amino acids. Germline CDR1 reads SEHNR; CDR2 reads FQNEAQ (reference sequence). CDR3 bases: TGTGCCAGCAGCTCATCGGACAGGGGGGAGGATCAGCCCCAGCATTTT. Its protein is CASSSSDRGEDQPQHF.

This clone was recorded a few times. The chain links TRBV4-1 to TRBJ2-4, with TRBD1 identical over 8 bases. CDR3 length: 15 residues. V shed 5 bases and J 2 bases; nucleotides not matched to a gene: 5. Germline-derived CDR1 and CDR2 are MGHRA and YSYEKL. The CDR3 here is CASSTGQGTKNIQYF. CDR3 nucleotide sequence: TGCGCCAGCAGCACAGGACAGGGTACCAAAAACATTCAGTACTTC.

Comments on this clone: The same CDR3 can be traced to other DNA sequences in this sample. In DNA, the CDR3 is TGCGCCAGCAGCTTAACAGGGGGCAATCAGCCCCAGCATTTT. Its translation is CASSLTGGNQPQHF. This chain joins TRBV5-1 and TRBJ1-5, with 7 bases fitting TRBD1. The V and J ends lost 2 bases and 2 bases, in that order; junction bases with no gene match: 1. The CDR3 runs to 14 residues. Germline CDR1 SGHRS, CDR2 YFSETQ.

The chain has TRBV30 and TRBJ1-5, with D possibly matching TRBD1 (5 bases). V was cut by 5 bases and J by 6 bases, with 8 bases left in between. This CDR3 spans 11 amino acids. Per the germline V gene, CDR1 is GTSNPN and CDR2 is SVGIG (reference sequence). The CDR3 nucleotides read TGTGCCTGGGGGGCGGGTCAGCCCCAGCATTTT. Its translation: CAWGAGQPQHF.

V gene TRBV9 combines with J gene TRBJ2-2; D unclear. Trimming cost V 1 base and J 0 bases, with 13 bases left between them. The CDR3 extends over 17 amino acids. Germline loops: CDR1 SGDLS, CDR2 YYNGEE. The CDR3 loop is CASSVFGSTANTGELFF. CDR3 nucleotide sequence: TGTGCCAGCAGCGTATTCGGTTCTACCGCGAACACCGGGGAGCTGTTTTTT.

The gene calls are TRBV29-1 and TRBJ1-2, with a tentative D call TRBD1 (6 bases). This CDR3 spans 11 amino acids. Per the germline V gene, CDR1 is SQVTM and CDR2 is ANQGSEA. Trimming left V 8 bases short and J 6 bases short, with 13 bases between. The DNA of the CDR3 is TGCAGCTCCGGGGAGGGGGATGGCTACACCTTC. This gives the protein CSSGEGDGYTF. Based on the CDR3 plus reference TRBV29-1 and TRBJ1-2, the full variable domain is SAVISQKPSRDICQRGTSLTIQCQVDSQVTMMFWYRQQPGQSLTLIATANQGSEATYESGFVIDKFPISRPNLTFSTLTVSNMSPEDSSIYLCSSGEGDGYTFGSGTRLTVV.

The rearrangement uses TRBV6-6 and TRBJ2-7; 8 bases fit TRBD1. The J segment lost 7 bases and the V segment lost 7 bases, leaving 15 bases of the junction unmatched. The CDR3 spans 15 residues. Germline V gene data show CDR1 as MNHNY and CDR2 as SVGAGI (reference sequence). The CDR3 DNA follows: TGTGCCAGCAAGAAAAAACCAGGACAGGGCACTGAGCAGTACTTC. Protein sequence: CASKKKPGQGTEQYF.

V usage is TRBV5-5 and J usage is TRBJ2-3, with D tentatively TRBD1 (6 bases). The CDR3 contains 15 residues. The germline V gene encodes CDR1 SGHKS and CDR2 YYEKEE (reference sequence). The germline V and J ends were trimmed by 0 bases and 3 bases, with 11 bases remaining between them. The CDR3 is CASSLGGPMTDTQYF. As DNA, the CDR3 is TGTGCCAGCAGCTTGGGGGGGCCAATGACAGATACGCAGTATTTT.

This chain uses TRBV19 with TRBJ2-1; D is perhaps TRBD1 (6 bases). V gave up 7 bases and J gave up 10 bases, with 14 bases separating them. CDR1 and CDR2 from the germline V gene are LNHDA and SQIVND (reference sequence). CDR3 length: 12 residues. The chain's CDR3 is CASTWGQWEQFF. The CDR3 DNA reads as TGTGCCAGTACTTGGGGACAATGGGAGCAGTTCTTC.

The chain combines TRBV4-3 with TRBJ2-7, with TRBD2 as a possible D gene (5 bases). The CDR3 covers 15 residues. Deletions cut 0 bases from V and 3 bases from J, with 12 bases between. Germline V gene lookup returns CDR1 LGHNA and CDR2 YSLEER. CDR3 coding DNA: TGCGCCAGCAGCCAAGAACGGACTTTGGGCTACGAGCAGTACTTC. Translating it yields CASSQERTLGYEQYF.

The chain employs TRBV11-2 and TRBJ1-2; D is undetermined. Trimming pared 0 bases from V and 0 bases from J, leaving 8 bases between. The CDR3 sequence is 15 residues long. In germline, CDR1 is SGHAT, CDR2 FQNNGV. Here the CDR3 DNA reads TGTGCCAGCAGCTTAGATCCAGGCGCTAACTATGGCTACACCTTC. Its protein product is CASSLDPGANYGYTF.

Worth noting for this clone: Other nucleotide sequences from this sample produce the same CDR3. The chain links TRBV7-2 to TRBJ1-2, with TRBD1 matching over 9 bases. Looked up from germline, CDR1 is SGHTA and CDR2 is FQGNSA. V lost 5 bases to trimming and J lost 4 bases; unmatched junction nucleotides: 5. The CDR3 extends over 14 amino acids. This CDR3 is CASSPGQGGYGYTF. As DNA, the CDR3 is TGTGCCAGCAGCCCGGGACAGGGAGGCTATGGCTACACCTTC.

The CDR3: CASGLRQDLNGNTIYF. The CDR3, as DNA: TGTGCTAGTGGTTTGAGGCAGGATCTAAATGGAAACACCATATATTTT. The chain joins TRBV12-5 to TRBJ1-3, with D uncertain. V lost 2 bases, J lost 3 bases, and 14 bases lay in between. There are 16 residues in the CDR3. Germline V gene sequence: CDR1 LGHNT, CDR2 FRNRAP.

This chain joins TRBV6-2 or TRBV6-3 and TRBJ2-6; 11 bases map to TRBD2. The CDR3 consists of 19 residues. Per the germline V gene, CDR1 is MNHEY and CDR2 is SVGEGT. J lost 2 bases, V lost 6 bases, and 12 bases had no gene match. The CDR3 DNA reads TGTGCCAGCAGCCCCAATAGGGTAGCGGGAGGGCCTGGGGCCAACGTCCTGACTTTC. This translates into CASSPNRVAGGPGANVLTF.

The V gene is TRBV9, the J gene TRBJ1-2; D may be TRBD1 (5 bases). Germline loops: CDR1 SGDLS, CDR2 YYNGEE. V shed 3 bases and J shed 2 bases, with 11 bases lying between them. CDR3 length equals 14 residues. CDR3 DNA sequence: TGTGCCAGCAGCGAGGACACGGCCAACTATGGCTACACCTTC. Translated, it gives CASSEDTANYGYTF.

As for this clone: The identical CDR3 is also encoded by other nucleotide sequences in the sample. The CDR3 sequence is CASSLRGRVYGYTF. CDR3 nucleotides: TGTGCCAGCAGTTTACGCGGCCGGGTCTATGGCTACACCTTC. The rearrangement joins TRBV28 to TRBJ1-2; D is uncertain. Deletions cut 2 bases from V and 4 bases from J, with 11 bases between. Looked up from germline, CDR1 is MDHEN and CDR2 is SYDVKM. CDR3 length: 14 amino acids.

As to this clone: At one boundary the junction diverges from the germline segment, which might be a read error. The V and J genes are TRBV3-1 (or the pseudogene TRBV3-2) and TRBJ1-2; D remains ambiguous. The CDR3 totals 11 residues. The germline CDR1 and CDR2 sequences are LGHDT and YNNKEL (reference sequence). The CDR3 spells CASSQAMQEFF. The CDR3 bases are TGTGCCAGCAGCCAAGCCATGCAGGAATTCTTC.

The chain employs TRBV5-5 and TRBJ2-7, with 7 bases lining up with TRBD1. Losses at the gene ends were 3 bases for V and 3 bases for J; bases not matched to a gene: 6. The CDR3 runs to 14 residues. Germline CDR1 is SGHKS and CDR2 is YYEKEE (reference sequence). The CDR3 DNA follows: TGTGCCAGCAGCTACGGACAGGCGAACTACGAGCAGTACTTC. Its translation is CASSYGQANYEQYF.

The V gene is TRBV6-5, the J gene TRBJ2-1; 12 bases fit TRBD2. Germline CDR1 MNHEY, CDR2 SVGAGI. The CDR3 is 15 amino acids. The J segment lost 9 bases and the V segment lost 3 bases, leaving 6 bases of the junction unmatched. The CDR3: CASSYGLAGIGEQFF. CDR3 nucleotides: TGTGCCAGCAGTTATGGACTAGCGGGAATTGGTGAGCAGTTCTTC.

The chain joins TRBV2 to TRBJ1-6, with D maybe TRBD1 (6 bases). This CDR3 comprises 15 residues. Germline assignment: CDR1 SNHLY and CDR2 FYNNEI. Trimming took off 10 bases at V and 5 bases at J, with 18 bases between the two ends. The CDR3 spells CATYRDRRDNSPLHF. DNA for the CDR3: TGTGCCACTTACAGGGATCGAAGAGATAATTCACCCCTCCACTTT.

The chain carries TRBV10-3 and TRBJ2-7; D not resolved. Germline V lookup: CDR1 ENHRY, CDR2 SYGVKD. V was pared by 3 bases and J by 3 bases, with 3 bases between. The CDR3 covers 11 residues. This CDR3 is CAISDYYEQYF. In DNA, the CDR3 is TGTGCCATCAGTGACTACTACGAGCAGTACTTC.

V usage is TRBV28 and J usage is TRBJ2-3; maybe TRBD2 (6 bases). This CDR3 spans 17 amino acids. V was pared by 3 bases and J by 4 bases, with 20 bases between. Germline assignment: CDR1 MDHEN and CDR2 SYDVKM. The CDR3 loop is CASSLVPSELRADTQYF. The CDR3 DNA reads as TGTGCCAGCAGTTTGGTGCCTAGCGAGCTTAGGGCAGATACGCAGTATTTT.

The chain employs TRBV7-9 and TRBJ1-2; 8 nucleotides match TRBD1. V shed 5 bases and J 8 bases; nucleotides not matched to a gene: 10. Germline V gene sequence: CDR1 SEHNR, CDR2 FQNEAQ (reference sequence). The CDR3 extends over 14 amino acids. In DNA form, the CDR3 reads TGTGCCAGCAGCATCGGACAGGGATTGCGAGGCTACACCTTC. Translation gives CASSIGQGLRGYTF.

The chain recombines TRBV5-4 with TRBJ2-2; 10 nucleotides align to TRBD2. With 1 base clipped from V and 9 bases from J, the junction kept 6 bases outside the gene matches. CDR1 is SGHNT, CDR2 YYREEE, per germline (reference sequence). The CDR3 contains 15 residues. Here the CDR3 reads CASSLKAGGPRELFF. The DNA of the CDR3 is TGTGCCAGCAGCTTGAAAGCGGGAGGGCCCCGGGAGCTGTTTTTT.

The chain uses TRBV28 and TRBJ2-1; 7 positions agree with TRBD2. Losses at the gene ends were 2 bases for V and 5 bases for J; bases not matched to a gene: 3. Per germline, CDR1 MDHEN and CDR2 SYDVKM. The CDR3 contains 14 residues. CDR3 residues: CASSLLAANNEQFF. The CDR3 coding sequence is TGTGCCAGCAGTTTACTAGCGGCAAACAATGAGCAGTTCTTC.

V and J are TRBV19 and TRBJ2-1, with 10 bases that match TRBD2. Germline trimming cut 10 bases from V and 2 bases from J; bases unmatched to any gene: 11. CDR3 length: 16 amino acids. Per germline, CDR1 LNHDA and CDR2 SQIVND (reference sequence). CDR3 in DNA: TGTGCCACCCGGACTAGCGGACTTAGTACCTACAATGAGCAGTTCTTC. Its translation: CATRTSGLSTYNEQFF.